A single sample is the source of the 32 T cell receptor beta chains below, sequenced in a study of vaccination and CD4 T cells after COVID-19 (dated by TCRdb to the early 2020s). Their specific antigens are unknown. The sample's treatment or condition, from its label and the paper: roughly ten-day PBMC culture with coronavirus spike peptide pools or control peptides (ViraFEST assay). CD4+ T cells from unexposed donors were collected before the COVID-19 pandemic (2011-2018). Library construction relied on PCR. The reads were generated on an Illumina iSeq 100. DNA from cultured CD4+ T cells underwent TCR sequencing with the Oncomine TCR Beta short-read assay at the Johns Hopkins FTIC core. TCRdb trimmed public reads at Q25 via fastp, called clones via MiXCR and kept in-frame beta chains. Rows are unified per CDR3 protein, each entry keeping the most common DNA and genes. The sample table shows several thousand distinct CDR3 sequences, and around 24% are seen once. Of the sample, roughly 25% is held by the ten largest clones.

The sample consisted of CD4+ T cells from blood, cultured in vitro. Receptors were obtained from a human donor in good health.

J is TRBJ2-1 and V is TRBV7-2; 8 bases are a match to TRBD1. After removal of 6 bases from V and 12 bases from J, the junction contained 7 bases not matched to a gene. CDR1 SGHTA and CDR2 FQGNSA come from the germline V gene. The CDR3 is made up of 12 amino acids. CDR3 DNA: TGTGCCAGCAGTCCTATACAGGGGGGGCAGTTCTTC. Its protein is CASSPIQGGQFF.

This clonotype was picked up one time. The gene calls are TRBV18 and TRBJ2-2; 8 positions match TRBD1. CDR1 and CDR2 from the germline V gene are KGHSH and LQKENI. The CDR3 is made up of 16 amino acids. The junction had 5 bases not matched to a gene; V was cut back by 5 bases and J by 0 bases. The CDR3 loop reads CASSISGGANTGELFF. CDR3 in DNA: TGTGCCAGCTCAATATCAGGGGGCGCGAACACCGGGGAGCTGTTTTTT.

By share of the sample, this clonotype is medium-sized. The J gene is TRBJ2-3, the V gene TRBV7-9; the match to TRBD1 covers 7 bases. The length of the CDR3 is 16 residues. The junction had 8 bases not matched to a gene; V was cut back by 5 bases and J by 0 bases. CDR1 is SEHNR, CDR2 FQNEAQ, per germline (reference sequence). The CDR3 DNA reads TGTGCCAGCAGCGCGACCTGGACAGGCAGCACAGATACGCAGTATTTT. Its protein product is CASSATWTGSTDTQYF.

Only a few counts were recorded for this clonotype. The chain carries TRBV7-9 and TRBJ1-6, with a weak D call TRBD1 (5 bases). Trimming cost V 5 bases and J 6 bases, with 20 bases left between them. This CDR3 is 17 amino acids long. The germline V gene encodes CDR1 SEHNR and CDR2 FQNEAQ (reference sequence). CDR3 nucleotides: TGTGCCAGCAGCCCAAGTGGGGCAAGGGTTCGTAATTCACCCCTCCACTTT. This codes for CASSPSGARVRNSPLHF.

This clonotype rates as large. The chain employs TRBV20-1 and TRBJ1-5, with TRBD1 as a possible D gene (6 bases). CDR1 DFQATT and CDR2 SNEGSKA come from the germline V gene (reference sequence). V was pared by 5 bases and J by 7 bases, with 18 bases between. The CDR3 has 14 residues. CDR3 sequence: CSAVRDTGYQPQHF. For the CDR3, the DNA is TGCAGTGCTGTAAGAGATACAGGGTACCAGCCCCAGCATTTT.

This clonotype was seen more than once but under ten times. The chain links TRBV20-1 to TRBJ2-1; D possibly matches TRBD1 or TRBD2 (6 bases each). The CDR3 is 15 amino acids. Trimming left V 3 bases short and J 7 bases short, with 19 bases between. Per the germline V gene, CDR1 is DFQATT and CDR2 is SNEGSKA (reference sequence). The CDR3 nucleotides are TGCAGTGCTAGCCTCGGTGAGCGGAGGGGGAATGAGCAGTTCTTC. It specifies CSASLGERRGNEQFF.

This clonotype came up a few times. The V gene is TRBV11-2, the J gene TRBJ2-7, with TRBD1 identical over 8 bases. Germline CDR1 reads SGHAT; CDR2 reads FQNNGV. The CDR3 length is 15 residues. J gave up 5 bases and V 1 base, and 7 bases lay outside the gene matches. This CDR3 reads CASSLAGQGYDEQYF. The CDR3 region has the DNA TGTGCCAGCAGCTTAGCAGGACAGGGATATGACGAGCAGTACTTC.

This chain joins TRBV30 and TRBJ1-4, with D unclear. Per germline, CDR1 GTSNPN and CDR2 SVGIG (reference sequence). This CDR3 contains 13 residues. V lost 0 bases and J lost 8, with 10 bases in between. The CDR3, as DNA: TGTGCCTGGAGTGTGACGGCTTGGGAAAAACTGTTTTTT. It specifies CAWSVTAWEKLFF.

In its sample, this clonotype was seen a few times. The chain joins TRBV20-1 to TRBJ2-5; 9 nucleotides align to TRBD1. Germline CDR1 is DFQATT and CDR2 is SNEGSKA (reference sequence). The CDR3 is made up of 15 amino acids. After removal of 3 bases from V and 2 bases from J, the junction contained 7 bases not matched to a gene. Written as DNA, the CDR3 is TGCAGTGCTAGTCCTCCCGACAGGGGGCAAGAGACCCAGTACTTC. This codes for CSASPPDRGQETQYF.

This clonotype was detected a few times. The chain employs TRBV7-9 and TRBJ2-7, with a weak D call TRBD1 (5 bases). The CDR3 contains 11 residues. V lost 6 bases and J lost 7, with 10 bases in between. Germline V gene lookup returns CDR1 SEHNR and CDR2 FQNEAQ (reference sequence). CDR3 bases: TGTGCCAGCAGGCAGGGAAGAGAGCAGTACTTC. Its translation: CASRQGREQYF. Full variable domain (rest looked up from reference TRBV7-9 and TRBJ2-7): DTGVSQNPRHKITKRGQNVTFRCDPISEHNRLYWYRQTLGQGPEFLTYFQNEAQLEKSRLLSDRFSAERPKGSFSTLEIQRTEQGDSAMYLCASRQGREQYFGPGTRLTVT.

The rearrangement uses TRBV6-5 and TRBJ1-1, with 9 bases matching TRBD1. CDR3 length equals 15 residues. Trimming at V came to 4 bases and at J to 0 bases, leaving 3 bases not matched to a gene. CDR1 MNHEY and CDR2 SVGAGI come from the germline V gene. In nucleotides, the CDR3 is TGTGCCAGCAGTTCAGGGACAGGGATGAACACTGAAGCTTTCTTT. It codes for CASSSGTGMNTEAFF.

CDR3 sequence (DNA): TGTGCCAGCAGCTTCCACACTAGCGGGAGTGGGGGCAATGAGCAGTTCTTC. This codes for CASSFHTSGSGGNEQFF. The chain uses TRBV11-2 and TRBJ2-1, with 11 bases identical to TRBD2. The V segment lost 3 bases and the J segment 6 bases; nucleotides outside the gene matches: 10. The CDR3 runs to 17 residues. The germline V gene encodes CDR1 SGHAT and CDR2 FQNNGV.

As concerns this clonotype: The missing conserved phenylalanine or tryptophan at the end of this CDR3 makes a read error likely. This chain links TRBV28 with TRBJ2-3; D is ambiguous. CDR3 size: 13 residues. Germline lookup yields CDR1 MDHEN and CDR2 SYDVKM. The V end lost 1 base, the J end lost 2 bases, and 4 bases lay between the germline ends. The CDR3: CASSLFATDTQYS. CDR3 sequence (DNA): TGTGCCAGCAGTTTATTTGCCACAGATACGCAGTATTCT.

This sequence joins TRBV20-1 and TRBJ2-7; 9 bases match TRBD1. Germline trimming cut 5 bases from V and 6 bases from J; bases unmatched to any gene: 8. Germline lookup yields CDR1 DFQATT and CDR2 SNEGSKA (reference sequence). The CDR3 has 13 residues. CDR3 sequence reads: CSAGRDRASEQYF. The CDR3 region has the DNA TGCAGTGCTGGCCGGGACAGGGCCTCCGAGCAGTACTTC.

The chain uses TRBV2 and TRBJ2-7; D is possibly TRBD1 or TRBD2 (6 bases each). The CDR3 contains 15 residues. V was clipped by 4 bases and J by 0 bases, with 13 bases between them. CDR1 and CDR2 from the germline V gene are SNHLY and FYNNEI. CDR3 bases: TGTGCCAGCAGTGGAGGGGGGCGGAACTCCTACGAGCAGTACTTC. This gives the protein CASSGGGRNSYEQYF. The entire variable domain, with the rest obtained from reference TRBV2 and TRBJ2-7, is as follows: EPEVTQTPSHQVTQMGQEVILRCVPISNHLYFYWYRQILGQKVEFLVSFYNNEISEKSEIFDDQFSVERPDGSNFTLKIRSTKLEDSAMYFCASSGGGRNSYEQYFGPGTRLTVT.

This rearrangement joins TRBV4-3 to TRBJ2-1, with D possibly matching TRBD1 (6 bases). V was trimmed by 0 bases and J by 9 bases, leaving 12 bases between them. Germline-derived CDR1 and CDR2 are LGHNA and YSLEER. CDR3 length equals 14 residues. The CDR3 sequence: CASSQDYRAGEQFF. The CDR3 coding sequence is TGCGCCAGCAGCCAAGATTACAGGGCTGGTGAGCAGTTCTTC.

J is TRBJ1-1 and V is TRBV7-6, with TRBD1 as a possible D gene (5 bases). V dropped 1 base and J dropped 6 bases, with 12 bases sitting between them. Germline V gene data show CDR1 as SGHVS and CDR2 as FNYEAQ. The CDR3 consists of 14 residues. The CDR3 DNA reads TGTGCCAGCAGCTTAGGGGGCGCGGGCGCTGAAGCTTTCTTT. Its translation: CASSLGGAGAEAFF.

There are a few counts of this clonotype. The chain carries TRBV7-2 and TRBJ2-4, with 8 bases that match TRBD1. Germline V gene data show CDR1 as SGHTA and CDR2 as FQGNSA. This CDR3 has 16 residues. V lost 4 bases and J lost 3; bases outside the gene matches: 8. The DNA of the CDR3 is TGTGCCAGCAGCTCCCAGGGGGCGAGGAGCAAAAACATTCAGTACTTC. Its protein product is CASSSQGARSKNIQYF.

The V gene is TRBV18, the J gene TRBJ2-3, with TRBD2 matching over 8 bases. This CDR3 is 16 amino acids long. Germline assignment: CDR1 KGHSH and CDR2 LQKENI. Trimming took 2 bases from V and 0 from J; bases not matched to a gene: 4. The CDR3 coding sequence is TGTGCCAGCTCACCAAGGCGGGAGGCTAGCACAGATACGCAGTATTTT. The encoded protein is CASSPRREASTDTQYF.

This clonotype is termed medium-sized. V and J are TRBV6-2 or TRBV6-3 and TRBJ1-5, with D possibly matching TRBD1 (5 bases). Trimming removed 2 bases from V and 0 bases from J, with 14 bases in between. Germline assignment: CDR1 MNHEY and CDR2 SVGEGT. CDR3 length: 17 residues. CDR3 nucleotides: TGTGCCAGCAGTTACGGGTTAAGGGGCCCTAGCAATCAGCCCCAGCATTTT. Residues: CASSYGLRGPSNQPQHF.

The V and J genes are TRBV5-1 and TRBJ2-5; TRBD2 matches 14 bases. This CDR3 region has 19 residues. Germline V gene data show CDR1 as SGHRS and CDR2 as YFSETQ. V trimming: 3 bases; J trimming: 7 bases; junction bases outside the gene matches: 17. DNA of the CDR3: TGCGCCAGCAGCTCTGGATCGGGACTAGCGGGGGAGGCTGGGATGACCCAGTACTTC. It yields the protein CASSSGSGLAGEAGMTQYF.

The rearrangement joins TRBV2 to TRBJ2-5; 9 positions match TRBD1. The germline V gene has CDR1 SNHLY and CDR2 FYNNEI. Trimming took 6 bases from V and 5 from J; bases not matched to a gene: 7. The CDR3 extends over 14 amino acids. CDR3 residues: CASRSQGAGETQYF. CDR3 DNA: TGTGCCAGCAGGTCACAGGGGGCTGGGGAGACCCAGTACTTC.

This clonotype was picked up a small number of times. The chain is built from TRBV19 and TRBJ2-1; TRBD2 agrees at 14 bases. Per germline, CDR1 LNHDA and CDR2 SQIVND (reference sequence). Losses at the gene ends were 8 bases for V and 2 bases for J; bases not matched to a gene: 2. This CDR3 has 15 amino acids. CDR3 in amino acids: CASSTSGRAYNEQFF. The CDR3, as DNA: TGTGCCAGTTCGACTAGCGGGAGGGCCTACAATGAGCAGTTCTTC. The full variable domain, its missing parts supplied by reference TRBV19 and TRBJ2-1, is DGGITQSPKYLFRKEGQNVTLSCEQNLNHDAMYWYRQDPGQGLRLIYYSQIVNDFQKGDIAEGYSVSREKKESFPLTVTSAQKNPTAFYLCASSTSGRAYNEQFFGPGTRLTVL.

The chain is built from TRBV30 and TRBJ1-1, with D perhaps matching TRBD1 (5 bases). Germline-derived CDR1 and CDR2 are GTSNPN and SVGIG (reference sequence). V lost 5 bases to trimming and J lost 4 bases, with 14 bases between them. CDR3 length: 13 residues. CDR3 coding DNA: TGTGCCTGGTCTCAGGGAGTTATCACTGAAGCTTTCTTT. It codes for CAWSQGVITEAFF.

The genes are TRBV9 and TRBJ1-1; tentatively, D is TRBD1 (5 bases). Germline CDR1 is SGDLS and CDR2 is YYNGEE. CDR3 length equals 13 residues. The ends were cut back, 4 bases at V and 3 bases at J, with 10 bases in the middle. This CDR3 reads CASSRGTDTEAFF. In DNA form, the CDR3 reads TGTGCCAGCAGCCGGGGGACGGACACTGAAGCTTTCTTT.

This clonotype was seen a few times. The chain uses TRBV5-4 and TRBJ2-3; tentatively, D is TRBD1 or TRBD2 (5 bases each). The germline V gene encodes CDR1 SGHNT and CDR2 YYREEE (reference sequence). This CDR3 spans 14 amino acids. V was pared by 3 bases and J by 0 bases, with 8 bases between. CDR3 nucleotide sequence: TGTGCCAGCAGCTCCGGGGCTAGCACAGATACGCAGTATTTT. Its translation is CASSSGASTDTQYF.

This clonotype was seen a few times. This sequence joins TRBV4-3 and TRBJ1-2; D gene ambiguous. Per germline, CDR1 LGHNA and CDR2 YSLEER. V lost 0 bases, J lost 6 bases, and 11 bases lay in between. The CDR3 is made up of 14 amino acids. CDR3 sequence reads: CASSQEHSTHGYTF. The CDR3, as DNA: TGCGCCAGCAGCCAAGAGCACAGTACGCATGGCTACACCTTC.

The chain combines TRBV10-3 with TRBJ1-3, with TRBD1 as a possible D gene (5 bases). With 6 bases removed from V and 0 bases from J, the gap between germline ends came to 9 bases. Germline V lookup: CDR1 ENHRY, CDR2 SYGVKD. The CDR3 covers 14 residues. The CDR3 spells CAIRKDNSGNTIYF. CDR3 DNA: TGTGCCATCAGAAAGGACAACTCTGGAAACACCATATATTTT.

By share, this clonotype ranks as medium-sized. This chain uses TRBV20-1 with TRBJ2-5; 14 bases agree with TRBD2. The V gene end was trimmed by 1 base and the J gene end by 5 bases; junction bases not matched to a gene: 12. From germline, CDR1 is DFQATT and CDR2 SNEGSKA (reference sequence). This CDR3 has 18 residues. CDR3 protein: CSARGAGTSGRREETQYF. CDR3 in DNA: TGCAGTGCTAGAGGGGCCGGGACTAGCGGGAGAAGGGAGGAGACCCAGTACTTC.

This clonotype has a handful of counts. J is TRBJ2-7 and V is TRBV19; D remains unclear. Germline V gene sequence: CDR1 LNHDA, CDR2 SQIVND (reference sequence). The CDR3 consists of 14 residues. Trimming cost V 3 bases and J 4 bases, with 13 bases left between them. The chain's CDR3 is CASSIGSRGYEQYF. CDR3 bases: TGTGCCAGTAGTATCGGGTCCCGAGGTTACGAGCAGTACTTC. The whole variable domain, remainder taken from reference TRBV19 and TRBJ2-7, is DGGITQSPKYLFRKEGQNVTLSCEQNLNHDAMYWYRQDPGQGLRLIYYSQIVNDFQKGDIAEGYSVSREKKESFPLTVTSAQKNPTAFYLCASSIGSRGYEQYFGPGTRLTVT.

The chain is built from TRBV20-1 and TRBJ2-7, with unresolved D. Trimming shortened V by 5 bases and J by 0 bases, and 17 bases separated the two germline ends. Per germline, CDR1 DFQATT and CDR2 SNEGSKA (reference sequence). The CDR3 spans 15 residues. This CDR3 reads CSAWPGGGRSYEQYF. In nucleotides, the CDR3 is TGCAGTGCTTGGCCGGGTGGCGGCCGCTCCTACGAGCAGTACTTC.

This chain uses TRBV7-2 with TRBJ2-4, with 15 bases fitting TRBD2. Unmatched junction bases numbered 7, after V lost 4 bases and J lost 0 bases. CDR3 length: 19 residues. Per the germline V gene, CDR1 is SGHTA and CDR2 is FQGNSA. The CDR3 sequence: CASSSRGTSGGIAKNIQYF. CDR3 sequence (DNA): TGTGCCAGCAGCTCTAGAGGGACTAGCGGGGGGATAGCCAAAAACATTCAGTACTTC.